Listed below are T cell receptor beta chains from one sample, sequenced in a study of glioma-infiltrating T cells after dendritic cell vaccination. Measured with immunoSEQ multiplex PCR; TCRdb has only the in-frame clones, and not every one. The data show more than 60,000 clones, 82% seen once. The sample in question was blood, obtained before dendritic cell vaccination. The source is a human donor with glioblastoma. Each CDR3 is given with its conserved first and last residue. The D gene is left open where the match is weak. The size of a clone is reported for some rows only, either as once, few or many, or as a class for expanded clones.

V: TRBV19; D: TRBD1; size: -; J: TRBJ1-1; DNA: TGTGCCAGTAGCCCCCGGCGGGACAGGCGTGTGAGCAACACTGAAGCTTTCTTT; CDR3: CASSPRRDRRVSNTEAFF
V: TRBV4-1; D: -; size: -; J: TRBJ1-2; DNA: TGCGCCAGCAGCCAAGATTCGCGCCGGACAATCTATGGCTACACCTTC; CDR3: CASSQDSRRTIYGYTF
V: TRBV6-1; D: TRBD1; size: -; J: TRBJ1-1; DNA: TGTGCCAGCAGTGACCGGACAGGGGTGGCGAACACTGAAGCTTTCTTT; CDR3: CASSDRTGVANTEAFF
V: TRBV2; D: -; size: -; J: TRBJ2-7; DNA: TGTGCCAGCCACATTTTGACAGGCCCGAGGTACCCCTACGGGCAGTACTTC; CDR3: CASHILTGPRYPYGQYF
V: TRBV29-1; D: TRBD2; size: -; J: TRBJ2-5; DNA: TGCAGCGTCCCGCCGGGACTAGCGGAGACCCAGTACTTC; CDR3: CSVPPGLAETQYF
V: TRBV4-2; D: TRBD1; size: -; J: TRBJ1-3; DNA: TGTGCCAGCAGCGGACAGGGATTCTCTGGAAACACCATATATTTT; CDR3: CASSGQGFSGNTIYF
V: TRBV2; D: TRBD2; size: -; J: TRBJ2-4; DNA: TGTGCCAGCAGTGTGGGACTAGCGGGGATAGAAAACATTCAGTACTTC; CDR3: CASSVGLAGIENIQYF
V: TRBV28; D: -; size: -; J: TRBJ2-7; DNA: TGTGCCAGCAGTATTGGACACCAATACGAGCAGTACTTC; CDR3: CASSIGHQYEQYF
V: TRBV10-1; D: TRBD1; size: -; J: TRBJ2-2; DNA: TGCGCCAGCACCCCCCGGGCAGGGGGGAACACCGGGGAGCTGTTTTTT; CDR3: CASTPRAGGNTGELFF
V: TRBV5-4; D: -; size: -; J: TRBJ2-5; DNA: TGTGCCAGCAGCCAACTGGTCCGCGTGGGAGAGAAAGAGACCCAGTACTTC; CDR3: CASSQLVRVGEKETQYF
V: TRBV6-5; D: TRBD1; size: -; J: TRBJ1-5; DNA: TGTGCCACCTATTCGACAGGGGGCAATCAGCCCCAGCATTTT; CDR3: CATYSTGGNQPQHF
V: TRBV7-2; D: -; size: -; J: TRBJ2-7; DNA: TGTGCCAGCAGCTTGTCCGCCTACGAGCAGTACTTC; CDR3: CASSLSAYEQYF
V: TRBV19; D: -; size: -; J: TRBJ2-1; DNA: TGTGCCAGTAGACTAAACAGGGTCGATGAGCAGTTCTTC; CDR3: CASRLNRVDEQFF
V: TRBV7-6; D: -; size: -; J: TRBJ2-7; DNA: TGTGCCAGCAGCTCCCAGTCTGGGGCCAACCTTAACTACGAGCAGTACTTC; CDR3: CASSSQSGANLNYEQYF
V: TRBV9; D: -; size: once; J: TRBJ1-1; DNA: TGTGCCAGCAGCGGATTTACAGGGTCCACTGAAGCTTTCTTT; CDR3: CASSGFTGSTEAFF
V: TRBV5-1; D: -; size: -; J: TRBJ2-7; DNA: TGCGCCAGCAGCTTGGATACCTCGGGGGTCGAGCAGTACTTC; CDR3: CASSLDTSGVEQYF
V: TRBV2; D: TRBD1; size: -; J: TRBJ2-2; DNA: TGTGCCAGCAGTGGACAGGGTTCCGGGGAGCTGTTTTTT; CDR3: CASSGQGSGELFF
V: TRBV6-1; D: -; size: few; J: TRBJ1-5; DNA: TGTGCCAGCAGTGAAGCGCGGGGTCCGGGAGAGCGGCCCCAGCATTTT; CDR3: CASSEARGPGERPQHF
V: TRBV30; D: TRBD1; size: -; J: TRBJ1-3; DNA: TGTGCCTGGTCTGGGACAGTTTCTGGAAACACCATATATTTT; CDR3: CAWSGTVSGNTIYF
V: TRBV4-2; D: -; size: -; J: TRBJ1-4; DNA: TGTGCCAGCAGCCAAGACAGGGCAACTAATGAAAAACTGTTTTTT; CDR3: CASSQDRATNEKLFF
V: TRBV7-9; D: TRBD2; size: -; J: TRBJ2-1; DNA: TGTGCCAGCAGCTTAGCTAATAGCGGGGGGGAAAAGTTCTTC; CDR3: CASSLANSGGEKFF
V: TRBV5-1; D: TRBD1; size: -; J: TRBJ1-4; DNA: TGCGCCAGCAGCTTGTTGGGACAGGGGCAGGAAAAACTGTTTTTT; CDR3: CASSLLGQGQEKLFF
V: TRBV18; D: TRBD2; size: -; J: TRBJ2-5; DNA: TGTGCCAGCTCACCGTTTCCGGGGGGGCTCGAGACCCAGTACTTC; CDR3: CASSPFPGGLETQYF
V: TRBV10-3; D: -; size: -; J: TRBJ2-1; DNA: TGTGCCATCAGTGAGAGCCTAGAAGATGAGCAGTTCTTC; CDR3: CAISESLEDEQFF
V: TRBV6-1; D: -; size: once; J: TRBJ2-7; DNA: TGTGCCAGCAGTGACACAGGGTACGAGCAGTACTTC; CDR3: CASSDTGYEQYF
V: TRBV10-3; D: -; size: few; J: TRBJ1-6; DNA: TGTGCCATCAGTGAGTTTACACAGGGCCTAAATAGTTCACCCCTCCACTTT; CDR3: CAISEFTQGLNSSPLHF
V: TRBV5-4; D: -; size: once; J: TRBJ1-4; DNA: TGTGCCACGATGGGGGACTCTAATGAAAAACTGTTTTTT; CDR3: CATMGDSNEKLFF
V: TRBV15; D: -; size: -; J: TRBJ2-2; DNA: TGTGCCACGACATGGCAGAAATCCACCGGGGAGCTGTTTTTT; CDR3: CATTWQKSTGELFF
V: TRBV27; D: TRBD2; size: -; J: TRBJ2-1; DNA: TGTGCCAGCACCTCGGGACTAGCGATCTACAATGAGCAGTTCTTC; CDR3: CASTSGLAIYNEQFF
V: TRBV6-5; D: TRBD1; size: few; J: TRBJ2-2; DNA: TGTGCCAGCAGTTTCAGACAGGGAGTCGGGGAGCTGTTTTTT; CDR3: CASSFRQGVGELFF
V: TRBV7-8; D: TRBD2; size: -; J: TRBJ2-2; DNA: TGTGCCAGCAGCCGTAGCGGGGGGGCCGGCGGGGAGCTGTTTTTT; CDR3: CASSRSGGAGGELFF
V: TRBV7-9; D: -; size: few; J: TRBJ1-1; DNA: TGTGCCAGCAGCTTAGTCCAGAGGACTGAAGCTTTCTTT; CDR3: CASSLVQRTEAFF
V: TRBV5-1; D: TRBD2; size: -; J: TRBJ2-7; DNA: TGCGCCAGCAGCTTGGGGACTAGCGGGGTCTACGAGCAGTACTTC; CDR3: CASSLGTSGVYEQYF
V: TRBV7-9; D: -; size: -; J: TRBJ1-3; DNA: TGTGCCAGCAGCTTAGCGCCGGGACAACAAAACACCATATATTTT; CDR3: CASSLAPGQQNTIYF
V: TRBV13; D: -; size: -; J: TRBJ2-7; DNA: TGTGCCAGCAGCTCCAACCTAGTCCCCTCCTACGAGCAGTACTTC; CDR3: CASSSNLVPSYEQYF
V: TRBV28; D: TRBD1; size: -; J: TRBJ1-2; DNA: TGTGCCAGCAGTGATTTGGGACAGAGATTCTATGGCTACACCTTC; CDR3: CASSDLGQRFYGYTF
V: TRBV28; D: -; size: few; J: TRBJ1-5; DNA: TGTGCCAGCAGCCTAACTCTTAGCAATCAGCCCCAGCATTTT; CDR3: CASSLTLSNQPQHF
V: TRBV6-5; D: -; size: -; J: TRBJ1-5; DNA: TGTGCCAGCAGTTACTCAAGTGGAGTCAATCAGCCCCAGCATTTT; CDR3: CASSYSSGVNQPQHF
V: TRBV19; D: TRBD1; size: -; J: TRBJ2-2; DNA: TGTGCCAGTGGGTCCGGGACAGGCTCGAACACCGGGGAGCTGTTTTTT; CDR3: CASGSGTGSNTGELFF
V: TRBV6-5; D: -; size: -; J: TRBJ2-3; DNA: TGTGCCAGCACGGGGGAGCCAAGCACAGATACGCAGTATTTT; CDR3: CASTGEPSTDTQYF
V: TRBV6-5; D: TRBD1; size: -; J: TRBJ1-1; DNA: TGTGCCAGCAGAGGGGGCTGGGGGAACACTGAAGCTTTCTTT; CDR3: CASRGGWGNTEAFF
V: TRBV7-7; D: TRBD1; size: -; J: TRBJ2-1; DNA: TGTGCTAGCAGCTTATCGACAGGGTCCTACAATGAGCAGTTCTTC; CDR3: CASSLSTGSYNEQFF
V: TRBV30; D: -; size: -; J: TRBJ2-5; DNA: TGTGCCTGGAGTGTATCTTATGGGCTAGCTCGTGACTTC; CDR3: CAWSVSYGLARDF
V: TRBV10-2; D: -; size: -; J: TRBJ1-3; DNA: TGCGCCAGCACCCAGGGGTCAGGGGCTCTAGGAAACACCATATATTTT; CDR3: CASTQGSGALGNTIYF
V: TRBV27; D: -; size: -; J: TRBJ1-5; DNA: TGTGCCAGCATCCCCGGGGAGGGGCCGGGTCAGCCCCAGCATTTT; CDR3: CASIPGEGPGQPQHF
V: TRBV7-9; D: -; size: -; J: TRBJ1-2; DNA: TGTGCCAGCAGCTTTGGGGCCGACTATGGCTACACCTTC; CDR3: CASSFGADYGYTF
V: TRBV11-3; D: -; size: -; J: TRBJ1-1; DNA: TGTGCCAGCAGCTTAACAGGCGGGGACACTGAAGCTTTCTTT; CDR3: CASSLTGGDTEAFF
V: TRBV6-5; D: -; size: -; J: TRBJ1-3; DNA: TGTGCCAGCAAAAGGCAACAGGGAGGAAACACCATATATTTT; CDR3: CASKRQQGGNTIYF
V: TRBV10-3; D: TRBD2; size: -; J: TRBJ2-1; DNA: TGTGCCATCGGACCGGGGGGTTTTTACAATGAGCAGTTCTTC; CDR3: CAIGPGGFYNEQFF
V: TRBV6-6; D: -; size: -; J: TRBJ2-1; DNA: TGTGCCAGCAGTCGTAGTGAGAATGAGCAGTTCTTC; CDR3: CASSRSENEQFF
V: TRBV29-1; D: TRBD1; size: -; J: TRBJ1-2; DNA: TGCAGCGCTGGACAGGCCGGTGTCGGGGGCTACACCTTC; CDR3: CSAGQAGVGGYTF